These 16 T cell receptor beta chains were all obtained from the same sample, sequenced in a study of OX40 agonist ivuxolimab in advanced cancers. Sequencing was performed with immunoSEQ multiplex PCR; in TCRdb, only in-frame clones are kept and a portion is missing. The table lists approximately 58,000 clones, 70% to 90% of them singletons. Sequenced material: CD4+ or CD8+ T cells sorted from blood, taken in a trial of the OX40 agonist ivuxolimab. These receptors were collected from an adult with an advanced solid tumor such as melanoma, head and neck, liver or kidney cancer.

The table lists this clone with a few counts. The chain is built from TRBV19 and TRBJ1-5; the D is unclear. Germline V gene sequence: CDR1 LNHDA, CDR2 SQIVND (reference sequence). The CDR3 totals 9 residues. Trimming shortened V by 8 bases and J by 6 bases, and 2 bases separated the two germline ends. The CDR3 here is CASGQPQHF. CDR3 bases: TGTGCCAGTGGTCAGCCCCAGCATTTT.

The chain couples TRBV28 to TRBJ2-6, with D possibly TRBD1 on 5 matching bases. The CDR3 contains 15 residues. CDR1 and CDR2 from the germline V gene are MDHEN and SYDVKM. V was cut by 5 bases and J by 2 bases, with 10 bases left in between. The chain's CDR3 is CASSPWTTGANVLTF. CDR3 DNA: TGTGCCAGCAGTCCTTGGACAACTGGGGCCAACGTCCTGACTTTC.

The chain recombines TRBV7-2 with TRBJ2-7; no firm D call. Germline CDR1 SGHTA, CDR2 FQGNSA. V lost 5 bases and J 3 bases, leaving 14 bases between the germline ends. CDR3 length equals 14 residues. The CDR3 bases are TGTGCCAGCAGCCGAACCCCGGCGAGCTACGAGCAGTACTTC. Translated, it gives CASSRTPASYEQYF.

The chain combines TRBV2 with TRBJ2-2, with no clear D. In germline, CDR1 is SNHLY, CDR2 FYNNEI. The CDR3 has 14 residues. V lost 6 bases, J lost 3 bases, and 11 bases lay in between. The CDR3 loop reads CASRSAAYTGELFF. The CDR3, as DNA: TGTGCCAGCAGGAGTGCGGCCTACACCGGGGAGCTGTTTTTT.

The rearrangement links TRBV6-1 to TRBJ2-7, with unresolved D. V dropped 1 base and J dropped 4 bases, with 14 bases sitting between them. CDR1 MNHNS and CDR2 SASEGT come from the germline V gene. The CDR3 sequence is 15 residues long. The CDR3 spells CASSEGVSRWYEQYF. The CDR3 DNA reads as TGTGCCAGCAGTGAAGGCGTAAGTAGGTGGTACGAGCAGTACTTC.

This sequence joins TRBV6-1 and TRBJ2-5; tentatively, D is TRBD2 (6 bases). This CDR3 comprises 15 residues. V dropped 4 bases and J dropped 3 bases, with 15 bases sitting between them. Germline CDR1 MNHNS, CDR2 SASEGT. The CDR3 spells CASSAAGTDEETQYF. CDR3 nucleotide sequence: TGTGCCAGCAGTGCCGCGGGGACTGACGAAGAGACCCAGTACTTC.

This clone was recorded once. V gene TRBV19 combines with J gene TRBJ2-5; the D gene could be TRBD1 or TRBD2 (6 bases each). The DNA end favors TRBJ2-7, so the J call may be wrong. The CDR3 runs 14 residues. Germline V CDR1 and CDR2: LNHDA, SQIVND (reference sequence). CDR3 bases: TGTGCCAGTAGTATCAGGGGCGGGACCTACGAGCAGTACTTC. Its translation is CASSIRGGTYEQYF.

This clone occurred once. The rearrangement joins TRBV30 to TRBJ1-6, with D possibly matching TRBD1 (5 bases). The germline gives CDR1 GTSNPN, CDR2 SVGIG (reference sequence). The CDR3 is 13 residues long. The V and J ends lost 2 bases and 8 bases respectively, with 10 bases between them. CDR3 sequence (DNA): TGTGCCTGGAGTAAGGGACGGGATTCACCCCTCCACTTT. Its protein product is CAWSKGRDSPLHF.

This chain joins TRBV28 and TRBJ2-1, with D unclear. The germline V and J ends were trimmed by 8 bases and 0 bases, with 14 bases remaining between them. CDR1 is MDHEN and CDR2 is SYDVKM in the germline V gene. The CDR3 has 15 residues. CDR3 coding DNA: TGTGCCAGCCGTTCGGCTAAGAGCTCCTACAATGAGCAGTTCTTC. Translated, it gives CASRSAKSSYNEQFF.

The chain joins TRBV12-5 to TRBJ2-7; D remains ambiguous. V lost 1 base to trimming and J lost 2 bases, with 24 bases between them. The length of the CDR3 is 19 residues. In germline, CDR1 is LGHNT, CDR2 FRNRAP. The CDR3 here is CASGLGSLGLKARTYEQYF. The CDR3 DNA follows: TGTGCTAGTGGTTTGGGAAGCCTGGGTTTGAAGGCTAGGACCTACGAGCAGTACTTC.

The V gene is TRBV4-1, the J gene TRBJ2-1; D gene ambiguous. Germline values: CDR1 MGHRA, CDR2 YSYEKL. V lost 3 bases to trimming and J lost 4 bases, with 16 bases between them. The CDR3 is made up of 16 amino acids. CDR3 sequence (DNA): TGCGCCAGCAGCCAGGAGTCGGCGTCCGCATACAATGAGCAGTTCTTC. Encoded protein: CASSQESASAYNEQFF.

The chain joins TRBV2 to TRBJ2-3; 8 nucleotides align to TRBD2. V was pared by 8 bases and J by 1 base, with 8 bases of the junction left unmatched. CDR3 length: 15 amino acids. The V gene's germline CDR1 is SNHLY and CDR2 FYNNEI. In nucleotides, the CDR3 is TGTGCCAGCTTGTCTAGCGGGTCGGGCACAGATACGCAGTATTTT. Amino acid sequence: CASLSSGSGTDTQYF. The whole variable domain, remainder taken from reference TRBV2 and TRBJ2-3, is EPEVTQTPSHQVTQMGQEVILRCVPISNHLYFYWYRQILGQKVEFLVSFYNNEISEKSEIFDDQFSVERPDGSNFTLKIRSTKLEDSAMYFCASLSSGSGTDTQYFGPGTRLTVL.

The chain recombines TRBV25-1 with TRBJ2-7; D not certain. The CDR3 has 11 residues. Trimming pared 2 bases from V and 7 bases from J, leaving 6 bases between. Germline V lookup: CDR1 MGHDK, CDR2 SYGVNS. CDR3 region: CASSEGVEQYF. Written as DNA, the CDR3 is TGTGCCAGCAGTGAAGGTGTGGAGCAGTACTTC.

A few counts support this clone. This chain uses TRBV5-4 with TRBJ2-2; D ambiguous. Trimming took off 1 base at V and 3 bases at J, with 7 bases between the two ends. Germline V gene lookup returns CDR1 SGHNT and CDR2 YYREEE (reference sequence). This CDR3 is built from 14 residues. CDR3 sequence (DNA): TGTGCCAGCAGCTTGAGAGTGGACACCGGGGAGCTGTTTTTT. Residues: CASSLRVDTGELFF.

The V gene is TRBV19, the J gene TRBJ2-1; D unclear. Germline CDR1 LNHDA, CDR2 SQIVND (reference sequence). The CDR3 is 12 amino acids. Trimming removed 7 bases at V and 5 bases at J, with 9 bases between. CDR3 bases: TGTGCCAGTAACCAGGCCGACAATGAGCAGTTCTTC. The encoded protein is CASNQADNEQFF.

The chain carries TRBV6-5 and TRBJ2-7, with TRBD1 identical over 10 bases. The CDR3 runs 14 residues. V trimming: 6 bases; J trimming: 3 bases; junction bases outside the gene matches: 5. The germline V gene has CDR1 MNHEY and CDR2 SVGAGI. The chain's CDR3 is CASSPTGGGYEQYF. For the CDR3, the DNA is TGTGCCAGCAGCCCGACAGGGGGCGGCTACGAGCAGTACTTC.